The sequence of this TCR beta chain was determined in a study of cytomegalovirus exposure and HLA in healthy donors. Libraries were prepared by immunoSEQ multiplex PCR; TCRdb keeps only in-frame clonotypes and omits some of them. Of approximately 210,000 clones listed, 80% to 90% were seen once; the top ten hold about 2.9%. CDR1 SGHVS and CDR2 FQNEAQ come from the germline V gene. V lost 5 bases to trimming and J lost 4 bases; unmatched junction nucleotides: 9. The CDR3 has 15 amino acids. The rearrangement uses TRBV7-8 and TRBJ1-2; 8 bases line up with TRBD1. Sequenced: PBMCs. The sequence was collected from a young woman in good health and CMV-seronegative. CDR3: CASSLGQGVGYGYTF. CDR3 coding DNA: TGTGCCAGCAGCCTCGGACAGGGTGTGGGCTATGGCTACACCTTC.